This is a list of T cell receptor beta chains from one sample in a study of T cell responses to AZD1222 COVID-19 vaccine. The method was immunoSEQ multiplex PCR; TCRdb's version includes in-frame clones alone and lacks a portion of them. The sample lists some 98,000 clones; 85% to 90% were seen once. The material was peripheral blood, obtained 28 days after the second AZD1222 dose. These receptor sequences come from an adult who received the AZD1222 COVID-19 vaccine. Both conserved end residues are part of each CDR3. A D gene is named only where the DNA matches it firmly. A clone size is listed for some rows: how often the clone was seen (once, few, many), or a class if it is expanded.

>TRBV2|TRBD2|-
CASRTGTNYEQYF
>TRBV6-6|TRBD1|-
CASSPQGKGFPSHEQFF
>TRBV2|-|-
CASTPDYEQYF
>TRBV6-4|-|-
CASSESNGHTEAFF
>TRBV7-9|-|-
CASSLLGRGEKLFF
>TRBV20-1|-|-
CSASTWGETQYF
>TRBV9|-|-
CASSVESVAEAGDDEQFF
>TRBV19|-|-
CASSIVAGSYEQYF
>TRBV6-1|-|-
CASSVERGHSNQPQHF
>TRBV7-9|-|-
CASSLSAGTNSPLHF
>TRBV5-6|TRBD1|-
CASSLGTGGEKLFF
>TRBV18|-|-
CASSPQQGLMNTEAFF
>TRBV5-4|-|-
CASSLSGSSYEQYF
>TRBV21-1|-|-
CASSLTPGTGVSSSYNEQFF
>TRBV11-2|-|-
CASSLASSGSGNTIYF
>TRBV3-1/TRBV3-2|-|-
CASSILGTGELFF
>TRBV30|-|few
CAWLLRGSYGYTF